This entry lists 17 T cell receptor beta chains sequenced from one sample in a study of T cell repertoires in cytomegalovirus infection. MiXCR, run by TCRdb on the reads, gives a single entry per CDR3 protein. Of over 150,000 distinct CDR3 sequences listed, over 13% are singletons. Sequencing was performed on PBMCs. The receptors shown here come from a human donor in good health (CMV status not recorded). Some clones in this sample may be carry-over from other donors' samples.

This clonotype was counted ten times or more. The chain is built from TRBV20-1 and TRBJ2-3; D might be TRBD2 (6 bases). The CDR3 has 15 amino acids. Germline CDR1 reads DFQATT; CDR2 reads SNEGSKA (reference sequence). V shed 0 bases and J shed 0 bases, with 10 bases lying between them. Here the CDR3 DNA reads TGCAGTGCTAGAGATCCGGCGGGAAGCACAGATACGCAGTATTTT. It yields the protein CSARDPAGSTDTQYF.

This clonotype has ten or more counts. V usage is TRBV28 and J usage is TRBJ2-5; TRBD2 aligns across 8 bases. From germline, CDR1 is MDHEN and CDR2 SYDVKM. With V trimmed by 4 bases and J by 0 bases, 10 bases remained unmatched. The CDR3 runs to 17 residues. The CDR3: CASSSPRGGGYQETQYF. CDR3 in DNA: TGTGCCAGCAGTTCTCCTCGAGGCGGGGGGTACCAAGAGACCCAGTACTTC.

This rearrangement joins TRBV6-2 or TRBV6-3 to TRBJ2-7; D is perhaps TRBD1 or TRBD2 (5 bases each). V dropped 5 bases and J dropped 2 bases, with 13 bases sitting between them. This CDR3 spans 14 amino acids. CDR1 is MNHEY and CDR2 is SVGEGT in the germline V gene. Here the CDR3 DNA reads TGTGCCAGCAGTAATCCCAGGGACCCCTACGAGCAGTACTTC. Translated: CASSNPRDPYEQYF.

This clonotype came up many times. The genes are TRBV5-5 and TRBJ2-7, with D hard to call. This CDR3 is built from 16 residues. Germline CDR1 and CDR2: SGHKS and YYEKEE (reference sequence). Deletions cut 1 base from V and 3 bases from J, with 17 bases between. In DNA, the CDR3 is TGTGCCAGCAGCTTGCTACTATGGTCACCAAGCTACGAGCAGTACTTC. It encodes CASSLLLWSPSYEQYF.

The rearrangement links TRBV9 to TRBJ2-1; 7 positions agree with TRBD2. CDR3 length: 16 amino acids. J lost 1 base, V lost 0 bases, and 4 bases had no gene match. CDR1 and CDR2 (germline): SGDLS, YYNGEE. In DNA, the CDR3 is TGTGCCAGCAGCGTAGCGGCGGGAGTGTCCTACAATGAGCAGTTCTTC. Residues: CASSVAAGVSYNEQFF. The whole variable domain, filled in from reference TRBV9 and TRBJ2-1, reads DSGVTQTPKHLITATGQRVTLRCSPRSGDLSVYWYQQSLDQGLQFLIQYYNGEERAKGNILERFSAQQFPDLHSELNLSSLELGDSALYFCASSVAAGVSYNEQFFGPGTRLTVL.

As regards this clonotype: This could be a read error, since a much larger clone is one nucleotide away. This chain connects TRBV7-8 to TRBJ1-1; possibly TRBD1 for D (6 bases). V was trimmed by 2 bases and J by 6 bases, leaving 13 bases between them. Germline CDR1 SGHVS, CDR2 FQNEAQ. This CDR3 has 14 residues. CDR3 loop: CASSLLQGGPEAFF. The DNA for the CDR3 is TGTGCCAGCAGCTTATTACAGGGTGGGCCTGAAGCTTTCTTT. Full variable domain (rest looked up from reference TRBV7-8 and TRBJ1-1): GAGVSQSPRYKVAKRGQDVALRCDPISGHVSLFWYQQALGQGPEFLTYFQNEAQLDKSGLPSDRFFAERPEGSVSTLKIQRTQQEDSAVYLCASSLLQGGPEAFFGQGTRLTVV.

This clonotype was recorded at least ten times. The CDR3 DNA is TGTGCCAGCAGCCTGCGGGCGAGGGAAAAACTGTTTTTT. Protein sequence: CASSLRAREKLFF. V is TRBV7-2 and J is TRBJ1-4; D is ambiguous. The CDR3 spans 13 residues. The germline V gene encodes CDR1 SGHTA and CDR2 FQGNSA. The V gene lost 5 bases and the J gene lost 8 bases, with 12 bases spanning the gap.

This clonotype was seen ten or more times. The V call is TRBV6-1, the J call TRBJ2-6, with D unclear. Trimming left V 6 bases short and J 0 bases short, with 9 bases between. CDR1 is MNHNS and CDR2 is SASEGT in the germline V gene. The CDR3 is 15 amino acids. The CDR3 bases are TGTGCCAGCAGCCCACAGAGCTCTGGGGCCAACGTCCTGACTTTC. It codes for CASSPQSSGANVLTF.

The chain links TRBV5-4 to TRBJ2-2, with D hard to call. The CDR3 consists of 16 residues. V lost 2 bases and J lost 0, with 11 bases in between. Germline V lookup: CDR1 SGHNT, CDR2 YYREEE (reference sequence). This CDR3 reads CASSFRSTANTGELFF. CDR3 nucleotide sequence: TGTGCCAGCAGCTTCCGTAGTACTGCGAACACCGGGGAGCTGTTTTTT.

This clonotype occurred a few times. CDR3 nucleotide sequence: TGTGCCACCAGTGTGAAGGGAAGGAGTGAGCAGTTCTTC. It specifies CATSVKGRSEQFF. This chain joins TRBV24-1 and TRBJ2-1; no clear D gene. The germline gives CDR1 KGHDR, CDR2 SFDVKD. Trimming took 5 bases from V and 9 from J, leaving 13 bases between them. The CDR3 covers 13 residues.

This clonotype has just a few counts. The chain uses TRBV2 and TRBJ2-2; D is perhaps TRBD2 (5 bases). The V gene's germline CDR1 is SNHLY and CDR2 FYNNEI. The length of the CDR3 is 13 residues. Deletions cut 4 bases from V and 5 bases from J, with 8 bases between. CDR3 DNA sequence: TGTGCCAGCAGTGTGGGAGTGACCGGGGAGCTGTTTTTT. It yields the protein CASSVGVTGELFF.

Ten or more counts support this clonotype. The V gene is TRBV7-3, the J gene TRBJ2-3, with 13 bases aligning to TRBD2. The CDR3 runs 15 residues. Unmatched junction bases numbered 4, after V lost 5 bases and J lost 5 bases. Germline-derived CDR1 and CDR2 are SGHTA and FQGTGA. The CDR3 here is CASSPTSGRVDTQYF. CDR3 coding DNA: TGTGCCAGCAGCCCTACTAGCGGGAGGGTAGATACGCAGTATTTT.

This clonotype turned up a few times. The rearrangement links TRBV10-3 to TRBJ2-5; TRBD1 might be the D (5 bases). Germline lookup yields CDR1 ENHRY and CDR2 SYGVKD. This CDR3 spans 14 amino acids. The V gene lost 3 bases and the J gene lost 5 bases, with 13 bases spanning the gap. In nucleotides, the CDR3 is TGTGCCATCAGTGATACCAGGGCTCCCGAGACCCAGTACTTC. Translating gives CAISDTRAPETQYF.

A remark on this clonotype: Mismatch with germline at one junction end may stem from a read error. The V call is TRBV12-3 or TRBV12-4, the J call TRBJ1-3; D is unclear. The CDR3 length is 11 residues. The CDR3 bases are TGTGCCAGCAGCTTAGAACCGATGGCATATTTT. It specifies CASSLEPMAYF.

This clonotype occurred a few times. The genes are TRBV4-3 and TRBJ1-6; tentatively, D is TRBD1 (5 bases). Germline V gene lookup returns CDR1 LGHNA and CDR2 YSLEER. This CDR3 is 14 amino acids long. The V end lost 0 bases, the J end lost 7 bases, and 7 bases lay between the germline ends. The DNA for the CDR3 is TGCGCCAGCAGCCAAGATTACAGGAATTCACCCCTCCACTTT. Translated, it gives CASSQDYRNSPLHF.

The rearrangement joins TRBV30 to TRBJ2-3; D not resolved. The V gene's germline CDR1 is GTSNPN and CDR2 SVGIG (reference sequence). V shed 2 bases and J shed 10 bases, with 10 bases lying between them. This CDR3 is 11 amino acids long. The DNA for the CDR3 is TGTGCCTGGAGTCCCCTTCAAGCGCAGTATTTT. It specifies CAWSPLQAQYF.

This rearrangement joins TRBV12-3 or TRBV12-4 to TRBJ1-2; D is perhaps TRBD1 (6 bases). The CDR3 sequence is 14 residues long. Trimming took off 6 bases at V and 1 base at J, with 12 bases between the two ends. CDR3 protein: CASRRDKSNYGYTF. The CDR3 DNA reads TGTGCCAGCAGGAGGGACAAGAGTAACTATGGCTACACCTTC.